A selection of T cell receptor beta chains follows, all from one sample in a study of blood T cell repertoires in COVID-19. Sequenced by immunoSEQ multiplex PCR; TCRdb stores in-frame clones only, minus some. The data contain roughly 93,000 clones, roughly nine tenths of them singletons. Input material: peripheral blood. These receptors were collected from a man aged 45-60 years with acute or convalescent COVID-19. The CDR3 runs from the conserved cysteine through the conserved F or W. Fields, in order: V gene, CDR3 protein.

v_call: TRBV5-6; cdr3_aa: CASSLLRGMRETQYF
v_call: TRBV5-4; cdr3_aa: CASSFRSGGAIDTQYF
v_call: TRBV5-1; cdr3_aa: CASSLRGPTNEKLFF
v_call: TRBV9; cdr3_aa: CASSSTGTGDNEQFF
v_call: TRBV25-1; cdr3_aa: CASSDTRGPNQPQHF
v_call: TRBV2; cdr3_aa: CASSEDVGGTFF
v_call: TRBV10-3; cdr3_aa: CAINTLGFSYEQYF
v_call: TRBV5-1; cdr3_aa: CASSLFNSGGPEGFQYF
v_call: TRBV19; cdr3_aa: CASTPGGASGANVLTF
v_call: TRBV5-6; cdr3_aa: CASSFGQETQYF
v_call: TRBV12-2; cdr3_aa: CASRQGLPDQPQHF
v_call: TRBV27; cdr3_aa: CASSLILGGGGKLFF
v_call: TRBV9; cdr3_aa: CASSVGVSQRWNEQFF
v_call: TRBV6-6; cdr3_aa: CASSYEGVSPLHF
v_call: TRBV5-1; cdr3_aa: CASSVQGQGTGNTIYF
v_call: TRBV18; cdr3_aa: CASSERGRGGTDTQYF
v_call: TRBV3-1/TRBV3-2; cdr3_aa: CASSQDLLTAVNYGYTF
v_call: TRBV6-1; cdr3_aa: CASSDWGGRNQPQHF
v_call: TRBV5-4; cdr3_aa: CASSLDLGRVNEQYF
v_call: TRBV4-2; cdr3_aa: CASSQDRGPDTEAFF
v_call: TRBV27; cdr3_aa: CASSLRRGGELFF
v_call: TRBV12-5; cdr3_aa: CASGLGLTGTGYYNEQFF
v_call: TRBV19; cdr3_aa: CASSMTGGNSPLHF
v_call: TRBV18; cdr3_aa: CASSPRSLGGQGYTF
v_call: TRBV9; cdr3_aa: CASSVTVTRATGELFF
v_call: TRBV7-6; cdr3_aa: CASSSQLTDTETQYF
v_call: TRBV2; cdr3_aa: CASSEGNIQETQYF
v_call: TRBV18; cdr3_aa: CASSPRTGDGTNEKLFF
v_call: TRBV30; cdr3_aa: CAWSRRGFDEQYF
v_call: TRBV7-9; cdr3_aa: CASSEGQGRQPQHF
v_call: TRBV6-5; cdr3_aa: CASRDRFTNTEAFF
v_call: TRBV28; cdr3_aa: CASSSQGNQPQHF
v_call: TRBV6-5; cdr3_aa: CASSFSGGETQYF
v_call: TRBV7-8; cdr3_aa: CASSIRTGGNTIYF
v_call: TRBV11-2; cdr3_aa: CASSPPGLAGGGGTQYF
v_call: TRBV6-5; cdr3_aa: CASSRSGGAYEQYF
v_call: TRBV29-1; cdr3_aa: CSVDREGANVLTF
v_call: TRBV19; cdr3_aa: CASGTGSSGNTIYF
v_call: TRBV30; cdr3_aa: CAWTGGLFNEKLFF
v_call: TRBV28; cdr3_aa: CASSTGATYGYTF
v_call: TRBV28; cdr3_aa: CASSLQGARGQFF
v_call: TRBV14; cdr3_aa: CASSQASILYGYTF
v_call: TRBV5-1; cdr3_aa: CASSVYSGTSNTEAFF
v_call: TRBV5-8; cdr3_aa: CASSLGQGPFQPQHF
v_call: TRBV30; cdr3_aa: CAWSVRGEDRFSGNTIYF
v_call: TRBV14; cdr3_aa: CASSQDRSGTSGKYNEQFF
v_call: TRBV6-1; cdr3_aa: CASSEGSSGGSNTGELFF
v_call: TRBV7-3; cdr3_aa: CASSVSGDQETQYF
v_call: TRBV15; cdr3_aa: CATSRDRRSYNEQFF
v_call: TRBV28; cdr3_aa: CASSFAGASSYNEQFF
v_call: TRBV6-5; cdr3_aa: CASRAVNSPLHF
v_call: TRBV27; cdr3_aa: CASSQGQGAYGYTF
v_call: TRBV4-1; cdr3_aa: CASSPTGTGPSPLHF
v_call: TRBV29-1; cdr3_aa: CSVGQGGGSQETQYF
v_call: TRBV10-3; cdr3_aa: CAISESQGHYGYTF
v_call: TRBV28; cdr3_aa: CASSFGVTGELFF
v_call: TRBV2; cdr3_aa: CASSALQGTEAFF
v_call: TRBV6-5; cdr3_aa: CASRDPGQGTEQFF
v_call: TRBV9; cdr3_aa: CASSVGTSGQTGELFF
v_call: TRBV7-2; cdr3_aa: CASSLVLYEQYF